This T cell receptor (beta chain) was found in a study of regulatory T cells in long-lasting Graves disease. As to time point: newly diagnosed GD, antithyroid drugs for less than 3 months. There was RNA extracted from PBMCs, and the TCR library was made from it. This clonotype was recorded at least ten times. Germline CDR1 SGHAT, CDR2 FQNNGV. Trimming took off 5 bases at V and 6 bases at J, with 14 bases between the two ends. This CDR3 has 13 residues. CDR3 regions were amplified by Arm-PCR using iRepertoire HTBI primers to build TCR beta libraries. TCRdb redid the calling of the multiplex PCR reads with MiXCR, one entry per CDR3 protein. This sample has about 540,000 distinct CDR3 sequences, with roughly 12% found just once. The same data also contributed to another study, on T cells in Graves' hyperthyroidism and ophthalmopathy.

J is TRBJ2-7 and V is TRBV11-2; no definite D call. The source material was peripheral blood mononuclear cells (PBMCs), sampled at new diagnosis, from a patient treated with antithyroid drugs. The clonotype was recovered from a man aged 30 to 39 with Graves disease. Written as DNA, the CDR3 is TGTGCCAGCAGCCCCCCTCTGCGCGGCGAGCAGTACTTC. This translates into CASSPPLRGEQYF.